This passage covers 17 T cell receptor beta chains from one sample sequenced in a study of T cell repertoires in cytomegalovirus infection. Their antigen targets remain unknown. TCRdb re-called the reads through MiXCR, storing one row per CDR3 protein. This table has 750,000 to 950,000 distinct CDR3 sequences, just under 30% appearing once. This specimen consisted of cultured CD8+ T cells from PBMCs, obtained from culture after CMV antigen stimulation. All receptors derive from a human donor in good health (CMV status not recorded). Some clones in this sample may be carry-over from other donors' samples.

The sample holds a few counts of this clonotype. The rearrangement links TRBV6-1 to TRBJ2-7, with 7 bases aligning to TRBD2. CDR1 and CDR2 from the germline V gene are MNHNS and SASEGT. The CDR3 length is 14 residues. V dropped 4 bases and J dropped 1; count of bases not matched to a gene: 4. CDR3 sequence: CASSAGGGSYEQYV. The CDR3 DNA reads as TGTGCCAGCAGTGCGGGGGGAGGGTCCTACGAGCAGTACGTC.

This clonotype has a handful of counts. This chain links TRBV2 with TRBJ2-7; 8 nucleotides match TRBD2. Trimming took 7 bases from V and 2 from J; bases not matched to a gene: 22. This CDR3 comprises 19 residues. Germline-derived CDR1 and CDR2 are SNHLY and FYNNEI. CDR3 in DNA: TGTGCCAGCATTTCTCCAGGCGCACTAGCGGAGAGTTTTACCTACGAGCAGTACTTC. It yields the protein CASISPGALAESFTYEQYF.

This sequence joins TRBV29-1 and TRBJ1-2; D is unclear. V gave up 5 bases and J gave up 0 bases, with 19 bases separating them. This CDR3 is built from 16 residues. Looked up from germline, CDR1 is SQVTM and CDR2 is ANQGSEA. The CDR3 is CSVLTSVGETNYGYTF. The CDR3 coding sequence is TGCAGCGTTCTGACGTCCGTTGGGGAAACTAACTATGGCTACACCTTC.

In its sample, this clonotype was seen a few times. CDR3 sequence: CASSVGGVNIQYF. The CDR3, as DNA: TGTGCCAGCAGCGTAGGCGGCGTGAACATTCAGTACTTC. The rearrangement joins TRBV9 to TRBJ2-4, with D unclear. The ends were cut back, 0 bases at V and 7 bases at J, with 8 bases in the middle. CDR3 length: 13 amino acids. CDR1 is SGDLS and CDR2 is YYNGEE in the germline V gene.

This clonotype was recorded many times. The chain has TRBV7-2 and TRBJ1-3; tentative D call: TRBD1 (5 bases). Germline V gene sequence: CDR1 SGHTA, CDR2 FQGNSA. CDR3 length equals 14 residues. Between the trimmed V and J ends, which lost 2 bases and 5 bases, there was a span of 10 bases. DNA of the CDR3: TGTGCCAGCAGCTTAAGCGGGACCCGAAACACCATATATTTT. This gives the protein CASSLSGTRNTIYF. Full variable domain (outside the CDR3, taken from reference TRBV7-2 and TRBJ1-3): GAGVSQSPSNKVTEKGKDVELRCDPISGHTALYWYRQSLGQGLEFLIYFQGNSAPDKSGLPSDRFSAERTGGSVSTLTIQRTQQEDSAVYLCASSLSGTRNTIYFGEGSWLTVV.

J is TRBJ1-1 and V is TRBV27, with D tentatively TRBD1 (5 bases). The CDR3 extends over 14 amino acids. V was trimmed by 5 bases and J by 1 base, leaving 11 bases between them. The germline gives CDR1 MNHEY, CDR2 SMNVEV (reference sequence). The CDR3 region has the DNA TGTGCCAGCAGTCCGGCGGGGCAGAACACTGAAGCTTTCTTT. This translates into CASSPAGQNTEAFF.

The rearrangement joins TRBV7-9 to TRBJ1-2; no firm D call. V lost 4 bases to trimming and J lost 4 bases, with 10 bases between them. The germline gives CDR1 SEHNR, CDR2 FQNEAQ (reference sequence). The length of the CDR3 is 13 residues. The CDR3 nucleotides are TGTGCCAGCAGCTCTGGGGTGAGCTATGGCTACACCTTC. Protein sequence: CASSSGVSYGYTF.

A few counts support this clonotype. CDR3 amino acids: CATGTTYNEQFF. CDR3 nucleotides: TGTGCCACCGGGACTACGTACAATGAGCAGTTCTTC. This chain uses TRBV7-6 with TRBJ2-1; TRBD2 agrees at 7 bases. CDR3 size: 12 residues. From germline, CDR1 is SGHVS and CDR2 FNYEAQ. Trimming took 10 bases from V and 4 from J; bases not matched to a gene: 4.

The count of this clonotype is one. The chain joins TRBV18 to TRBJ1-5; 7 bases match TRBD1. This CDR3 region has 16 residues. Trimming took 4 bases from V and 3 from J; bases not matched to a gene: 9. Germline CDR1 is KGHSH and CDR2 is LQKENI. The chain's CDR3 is CASSRGTAILNQPQHF. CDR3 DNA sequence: TGTGCCAGCTCACGAGGGACAGCCATTCTCAATCAGCCCCAGCATTTT.

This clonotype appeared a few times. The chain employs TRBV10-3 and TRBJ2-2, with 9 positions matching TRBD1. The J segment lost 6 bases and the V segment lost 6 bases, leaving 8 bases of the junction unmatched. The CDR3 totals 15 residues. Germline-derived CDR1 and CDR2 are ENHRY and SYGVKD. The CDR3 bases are TGTGCCATCAGGGGACAGGGTGGATTTGCCGGGGAGCTGTTTTTT. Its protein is CAIRGQGGFAGELFF.

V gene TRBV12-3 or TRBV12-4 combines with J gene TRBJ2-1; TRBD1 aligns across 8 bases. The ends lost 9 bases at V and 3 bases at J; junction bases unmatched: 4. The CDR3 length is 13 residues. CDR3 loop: CASWTGNYNEQFF. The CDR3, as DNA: TGTGCCAGTTGGACAGGGAACTACAATGAGCAGTTCTTC.

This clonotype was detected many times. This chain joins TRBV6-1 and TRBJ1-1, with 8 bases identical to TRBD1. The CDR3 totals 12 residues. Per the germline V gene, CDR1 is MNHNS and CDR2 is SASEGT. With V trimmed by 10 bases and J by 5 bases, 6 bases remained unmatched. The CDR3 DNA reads TGTGCCACTTATACAGGGGGTACTGAAGCTTTCTTT. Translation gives CATYTGGTEAFF.

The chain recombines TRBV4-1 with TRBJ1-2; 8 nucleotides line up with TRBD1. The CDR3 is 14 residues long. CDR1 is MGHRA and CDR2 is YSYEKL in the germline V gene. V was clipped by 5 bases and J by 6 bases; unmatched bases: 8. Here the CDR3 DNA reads TGCGCCAGCAGCGGACAGGGCTTCGGGGATGGCTACACCTTC. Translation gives CASSGQGFGDGYTF.

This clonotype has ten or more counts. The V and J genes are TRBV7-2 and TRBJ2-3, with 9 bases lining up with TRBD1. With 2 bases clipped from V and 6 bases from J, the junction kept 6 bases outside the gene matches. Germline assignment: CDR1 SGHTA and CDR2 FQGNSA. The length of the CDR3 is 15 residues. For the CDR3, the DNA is TGTGCCAGCAGCTTAAGGGACAGGGCCTTGGATACGCAGTATTTT. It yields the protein CASSLRDRALDTQYF.

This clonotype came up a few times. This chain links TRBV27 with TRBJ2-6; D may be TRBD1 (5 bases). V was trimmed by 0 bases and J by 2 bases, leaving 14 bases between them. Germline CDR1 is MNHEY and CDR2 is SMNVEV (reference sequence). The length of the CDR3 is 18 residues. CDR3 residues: CASSLSYGHLTGANVLTF. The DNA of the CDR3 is TGTGCCAGCAGTTTATCCTATGGACATTTGACTGGGGCCAACGTCCTGACTTTC.

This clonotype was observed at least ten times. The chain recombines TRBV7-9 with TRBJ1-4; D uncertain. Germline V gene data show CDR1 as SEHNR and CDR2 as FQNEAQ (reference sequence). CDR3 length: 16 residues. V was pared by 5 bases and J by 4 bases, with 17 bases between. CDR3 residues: CASSLFPTEFNEKLFF. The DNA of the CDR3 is TGTGCCAGCAGCCTGTTCCCTACAGAGTTTAATGAAAAACTGTTTTTT.

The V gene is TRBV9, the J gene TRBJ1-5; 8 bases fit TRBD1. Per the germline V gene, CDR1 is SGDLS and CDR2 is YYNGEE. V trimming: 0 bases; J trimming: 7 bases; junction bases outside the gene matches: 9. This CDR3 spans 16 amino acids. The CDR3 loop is CASSVGPGGAGQPQHF. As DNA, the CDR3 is TGTGCCAGCAGCGTAGGACCAGGGGGCGCGGGACAGCCCCAGCATTTT.